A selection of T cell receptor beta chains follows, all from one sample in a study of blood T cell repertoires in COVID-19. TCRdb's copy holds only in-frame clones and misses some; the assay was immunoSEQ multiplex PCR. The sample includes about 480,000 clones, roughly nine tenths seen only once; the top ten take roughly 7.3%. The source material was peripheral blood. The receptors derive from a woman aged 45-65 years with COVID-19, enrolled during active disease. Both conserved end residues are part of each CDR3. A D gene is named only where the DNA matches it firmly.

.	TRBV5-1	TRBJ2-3	CASSPGTPYTDTQYF
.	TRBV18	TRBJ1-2	CASSFPVRRDYGYTF
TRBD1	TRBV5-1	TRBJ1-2	CASSNPTSTGAYGYTF
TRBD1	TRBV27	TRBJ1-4	CASRMDRGTNEKLFF
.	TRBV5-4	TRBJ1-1	CASSSPTVTNTEAFF
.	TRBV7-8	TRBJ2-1	CASSLGGGDEQFF
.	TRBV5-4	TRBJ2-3	CASSLEFMRLTDTQYF
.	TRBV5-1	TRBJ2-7	CASSPSPGNEQYF
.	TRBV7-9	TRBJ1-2	CASSPRTRAGVYGYTF
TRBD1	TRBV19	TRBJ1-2	CASSPGQGSTF
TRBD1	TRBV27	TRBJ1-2	CASSLSGQGDGYTF
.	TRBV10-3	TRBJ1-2	CARGGSYGYTF
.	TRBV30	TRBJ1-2	CAWRVPGGSYTF
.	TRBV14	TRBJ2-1	CASSPGVEQFF
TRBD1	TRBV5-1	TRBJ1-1	CASSDPYTGGTEAFF
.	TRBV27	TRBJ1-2	CASSRGGFDGYTF
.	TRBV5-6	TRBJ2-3	CASSPGGGPQYF
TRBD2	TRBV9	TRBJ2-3	CASTNSGGLGTDTQYF
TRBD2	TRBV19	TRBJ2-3	CASSSGLVASTQYF
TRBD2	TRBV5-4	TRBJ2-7	CASSPGEGPYEQYF
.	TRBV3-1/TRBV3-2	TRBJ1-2	CASSGRGGAYGYTF
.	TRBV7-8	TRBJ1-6	CASSLVGRANSPLHF
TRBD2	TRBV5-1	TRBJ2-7	CASSLGTSGGRDEQYF
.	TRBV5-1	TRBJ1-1	CASSHNLYTEAFF
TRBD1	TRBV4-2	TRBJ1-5	CASSQGDRKDQPQHF
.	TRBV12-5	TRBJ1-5	CASGSGQPQHF
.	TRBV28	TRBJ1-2	CASSLVTGTYGYTF
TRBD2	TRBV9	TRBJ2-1	CASSVGGGGYNEQFF
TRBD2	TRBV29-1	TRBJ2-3	CSVEGLAGLDTQYF
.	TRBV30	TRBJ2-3	CAWSVGGGTITDTQYF
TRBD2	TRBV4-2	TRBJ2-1	CASSQELAGGPRSYNEQFF
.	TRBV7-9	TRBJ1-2	CASSQLPRGAKNYGYTF
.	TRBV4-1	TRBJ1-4	CASSQKPGDEKLFF
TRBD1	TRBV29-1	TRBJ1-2	CSVLDREGGYTF
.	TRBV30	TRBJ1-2	CALTVLGGYGYTF
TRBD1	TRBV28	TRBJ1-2	CASSRTGWDYGYTF
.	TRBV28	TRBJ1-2	CASSLGGQGLFHTF
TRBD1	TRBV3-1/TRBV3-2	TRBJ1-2	CASSQHTGVGGYTF
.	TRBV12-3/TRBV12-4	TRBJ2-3	CASSRDSRTQYF
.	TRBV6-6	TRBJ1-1	CASRGGDSTEAFF
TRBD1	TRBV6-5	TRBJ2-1	CATPGQGTYNEQFF